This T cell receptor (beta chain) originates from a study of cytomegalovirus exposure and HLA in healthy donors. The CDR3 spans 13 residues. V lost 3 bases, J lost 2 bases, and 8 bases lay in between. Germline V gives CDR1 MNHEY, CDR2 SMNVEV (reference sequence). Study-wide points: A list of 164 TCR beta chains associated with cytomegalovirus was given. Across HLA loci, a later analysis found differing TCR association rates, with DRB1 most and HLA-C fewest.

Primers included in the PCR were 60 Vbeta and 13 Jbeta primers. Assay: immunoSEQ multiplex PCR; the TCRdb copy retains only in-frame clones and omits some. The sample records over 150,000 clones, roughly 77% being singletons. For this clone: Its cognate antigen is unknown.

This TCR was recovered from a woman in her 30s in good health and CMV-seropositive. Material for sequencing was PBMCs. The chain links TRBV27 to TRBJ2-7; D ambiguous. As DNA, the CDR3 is TGTGCCAGCAGTTTGGGCACGACCTACGAGCAGTACTTC. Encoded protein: CASSLGTTYEQYF.